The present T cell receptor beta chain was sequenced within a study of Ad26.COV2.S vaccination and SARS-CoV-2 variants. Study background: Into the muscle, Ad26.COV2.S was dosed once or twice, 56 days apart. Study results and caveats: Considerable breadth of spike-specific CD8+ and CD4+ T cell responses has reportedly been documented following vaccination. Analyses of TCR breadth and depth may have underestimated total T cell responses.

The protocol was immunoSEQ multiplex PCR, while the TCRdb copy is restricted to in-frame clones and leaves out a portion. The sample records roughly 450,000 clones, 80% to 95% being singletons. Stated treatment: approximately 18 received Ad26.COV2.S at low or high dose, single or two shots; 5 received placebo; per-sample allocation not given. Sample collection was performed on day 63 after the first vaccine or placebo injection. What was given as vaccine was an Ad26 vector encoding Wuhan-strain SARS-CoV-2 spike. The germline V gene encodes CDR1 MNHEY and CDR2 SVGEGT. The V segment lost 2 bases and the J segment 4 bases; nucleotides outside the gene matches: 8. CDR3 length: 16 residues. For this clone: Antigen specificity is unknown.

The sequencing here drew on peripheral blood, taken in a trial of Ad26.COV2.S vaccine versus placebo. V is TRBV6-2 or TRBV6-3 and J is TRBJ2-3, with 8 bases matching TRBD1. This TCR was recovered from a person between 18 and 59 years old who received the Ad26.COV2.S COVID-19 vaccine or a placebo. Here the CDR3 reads CASSYTDRGGPDTQYF. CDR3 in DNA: TGTGCCAGCAGTTACACCGACAGGGGTGGCCCAGATACGCAGTATTTT.